This T cell receptor (beta chain) originates from a study of T cell repertoires in cytomegalovirus infection. A single record per CDR3 protein comes from TCRdb applying MiXCR to the reads. The sample holds some 200,000 distinct CDR3 sequences, 35% to 45% seen once. This clonotype has only a few counts. Its specificity is unknown. The junction departs from germline at one end; a sequencing error may be responsible. The germline V gene encodes CDR1 MGHRA and CDR2 YSYEKL. This CDR3 is 14 amino acids long. This chain joins TRBV4-1 and TRBJ2-7; 9 positions agree with TRBD2. The clonotype originates from a human donor in good health (CMV status not recorded). Some clones in this sample may be carry-over from other donors' samples. Material: CD8+ T cells from cultured PBMCs, obtained from culture after CMV antigen stimulation. CDR3 residues: CASSQDPGGRARDF. In DNA, the CDR3 is TGCGCCAGCAGCCAAGATCCAGGCGGGAGGGCCAGGGACTTC.